The clone carrying this T cell receptor beta chain has only a few counts. The CDR3 is 19 residues long. V was trimmed by 1 base and J by 0 bases, leaving 22 bases between them. Per germline, CDR1 SQVTM and CDR2 ANQGSEA. The sample belongs to a study of blood T cell repertoires in COVID-19. Study-wide background: The United States, Italy and Spain were the sources of the acute and convalescent COVID-19 samples. The analysed material was cDNA or gDNA that came from T cells, B-cell-depleted T cells, or PBMCs.

In the original processing: Using reference gene primer amplification, nucleated cell counts were estimated. Using immunoSEQ multiplex PCR, the repertoire was profiled, and TCRdb retains in-frame clones only, with some absent. V and J calls and clone size come straight from that table; D and trimming were deduced from the DNA. Among approximately 670,000 clones listed, 85% to 90% were seen once. Sequences were obtained from peripheral blood. This sequence was found in a young woman with acute or convalescent COVID-19. The rearrangement joins TRBV29-1 to TRBJ1-3; tentative D call: TRBD1 (6 bases). This CDR3 reads CSVEVGHRSSLSSGNTIYF. Written as DNA, the CDR3 is TGCAGCGTTGAAGTGGGACACAGGTCATCTTTGAGCTCTGGAAACACCATATATTTT. The full variable domain, its missing parts supplied by reference TRBV29-1 and TRBJ1-3, is SAVISQKPSRDICQRGTSLTIQCQVDSQVTMMFWYRQQPGQSLTLIATANQGSEATYESGFVIDKFPISRPNLTFSTLTVSNMSPEDSSIYLCSVEVGHRSSLSSGNTIYFGEGSWLTVV.